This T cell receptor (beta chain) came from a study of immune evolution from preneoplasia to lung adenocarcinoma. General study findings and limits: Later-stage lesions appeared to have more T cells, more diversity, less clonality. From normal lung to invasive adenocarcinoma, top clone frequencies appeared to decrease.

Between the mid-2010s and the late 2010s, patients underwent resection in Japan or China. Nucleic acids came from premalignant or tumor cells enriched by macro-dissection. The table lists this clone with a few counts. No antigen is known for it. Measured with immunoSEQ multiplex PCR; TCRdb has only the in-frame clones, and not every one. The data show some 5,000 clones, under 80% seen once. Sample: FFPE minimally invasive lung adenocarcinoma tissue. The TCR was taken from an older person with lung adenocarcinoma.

DNA for the CDR3: TGTGCCAGCAGTGTTCAGACGAACACTGAAGCTTTCTTT. Protein product: CASSVQTNTEAFF. The gene calls are TRBV2 and TRBJ1-1; D not certain. Between the trimmed V and J ends, which lost 4 bases and 1 base, there was a span of 7 bases. Germline V gene sequence: CDR1 SNHLY, CDR2 FYNNEI. CDR3 length equals 13 residues.